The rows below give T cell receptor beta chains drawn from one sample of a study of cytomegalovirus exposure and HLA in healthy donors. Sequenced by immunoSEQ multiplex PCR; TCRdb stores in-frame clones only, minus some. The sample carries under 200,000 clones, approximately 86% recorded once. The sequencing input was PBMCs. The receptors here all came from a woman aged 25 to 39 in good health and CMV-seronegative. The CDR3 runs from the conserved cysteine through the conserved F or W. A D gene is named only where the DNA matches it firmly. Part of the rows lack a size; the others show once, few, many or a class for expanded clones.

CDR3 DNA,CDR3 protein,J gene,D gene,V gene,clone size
TGTGCCAGCCGGGGGGGACTAGCGCGACAAGAGACCCAGTACTTC,CASRGGLARQETQYF,TRBJ2-5,TRBD2,TRBV5-4,-
TGTGCCAGCAGCCCCTCCTATAACAATGAGCAGTTCTTC,CASSPSYNNEQFF,TRBJ2-1,-,TRBV7-3,-
TGCAGCGCGGGACTAGCGGGAGGAGAGACCCAGTACTTC,CSAGLAGGETQYF,TRBJ2-5,TRBD2,TRBV29-1,-
TGTGCCAGCAGTGACTGTCTTCCGCCTAGGAGCTCCTACAATGAGCAGTTCTTC,CASSDCLPPRSSYNEQFF,TRBJ2-1,-,TRBV6-4,-
TGTGCCAGCAGCATCAGATTACAAGGGGCAAATGAAAAACTGTTTTTT,CASSIRLQGANEKLFF,TRBJ1-4,-,TRBV28,-
TGTGCCACCAGCAGAGATCCGCGCCCCTTTCCTCAAACAGGAGGAAACACCATATATTTT,CATSRDPRPFPQTGGNTIYF,TRBJ1-3,-,TRBV15,once
TGTGCCAGCAGCAAAGCGACTAGCGGGAGGGTCGAGACCCAGTACTTC,CASSKATSGRVETQYF,TRBJ2-5,TRBD2,TRBV13,few
TGTGCCAGCTCACCAAGGCTAGCGGGAGGAGGTGAGCAGTTCTTC,CASSPRLAGGGEQFF,TRBJ2-1,TRBD2,TRBV18,few
TGTGCCAGCAGCCGAAGAAAGGGGAGGACAGGAGACACTGAAGCTTTCTTT,CASSRRKGRTGDTEAFF,TRBJ1-1,TRBD1,TRBV7-9,-
TGTGCCACCCAGACAGGGGCCGACTATGGCTACACCTTC,CATQTGADYGYTF,TRBJ1-2,TRBD1,TRBV6-1,-
TGTGCCAGCGGTGTCCAGGGGTTGGAGGAGACCCAGTACTTC,CASGVQGLEETQYF,TRBJ2-5,-,TRBV28,once
TGCAGCGCCGTGACAGGGTTGAACACCGGGGAGCTGTTTTTT,CSAVTGLNTGELFF,TRBJ2-2,TRBD1,TRBV29-1,-
TGTGCCAGCAGCCAATGGACAACCGGGGAGCTGTTTTTT,CASSQWTTGELFF,TRBJ2-2,-,TRBV7-9,-
TGTGCCAGCAGCAAGCAGGTGTCCGGGGAGCTGTTTTTT,CASSKQVSGELFF,TRBJ2-2,-,TRBV9,-
TGTGCCACCAGCAGAGCGAAGCGGGAGTGGTCCTACGAGCAGTACTTC,CATSRAKREWSYEQYF,TRBJ2-7,TRBD2,TRBV15,-
TGTGCCAGCTCACCACCTGCGGGAGGGGCTTTCTTT,CASSPPAGGAFF,TRBJ1-1,-,TRBV18,-
TGTGCCAGCAGTAGAAACAGGGTAACCGATCAGCCCCAGCATTTT,CASSRNRVTDQPQHF,TRBJ1-5,-,TRBV6-5,-
TGTGCCAGCAGCTCCCGGGGAGAGGGAGCCGCCTACGAGCAGTACTTC,CASSSRGEGAAYEQYF,TRBJ2-7,-,TRBV5-5,-
TGTGCCAGCAGTTTATACCCCCCCATCGGTCCCTACGAGCAGTACTTC,CASSLYPPIGPYEQYF,TRBJ2-7,-,TRBV27,-
TGCGCCAGCAGCCAAGAGGGGGCTAGCGGATTTCGAGAGACCCAGTACTTC,CASSQEGASGFRETQYF,TRBJ2-5,-,TRBV4-1,few
TGCAGCGTTGGGGACTACAACAATGAGCAGTTCTTC,CSVGDYNNEQFF,TRBJ2-1,TRBD2,TRBV29-1,-
TGTGCTAGCAGCTTAGACACGAACACCGGGGAGCTGTTTTTT,CASSLDTNTGELFF,TRBJ2-2,-,TRBV7-7,-
TGTGCCAGCAGTTTCCCCGGGAGGTCCTACGAGCAGTACTTC,CASSFPGRSYEQYF,TRBJ2-7,TRBD2,TRBV28,-
TGTGCCAGCAGCTTAGGACTAGCGGATATCTACGAGCAGTACTTC,CASSLGLADIYEQYF,TRBJ2-7,TRBD2,TRBV7-2,once
TGTGCCAGCAGTTTATCTACTCCGATCTACGAGCAGTACTTC,CASSLSTPIYEQYF,TRBJ2-7,-,TRBV27,-
TGTGCCAGCTCACCGATCCCAGCAGGCTCTGGGGCCAACGTCCTGACTTTC,CASSPIPAGSGANVLTF,TRBJ2-6,-,TRBV18,-
TGCGCCAGCAGCCAAGAAGGGGGCGGAGGGGCCTACAATGAGCAGTTCTTC,CASSQEGGGGAYNEQFF,TRBJ2-1,-,TRBV4-1,once
TGTGCCAGCAGCAAAGGACTAGTGGGTGACGGGGAGCTGTTTTTT,CASSKGLVGDGELFF,TRBJ2-2,TRBD2,TRBV6-5,-
TGTGCCAGTAGTATTGGGGAGGCAGATACGCAGTATTTT,CASSIGEADTQYF,TRBJ2-3,-,TRBV19,-
TGTGCCAGCAGCTTATTAACTAGCGGGGCCGGTGAGCAGTTCTTC,CASSLLTSGAGEQFF,TRBJ2-1,TRBD2,TRBV7-9,-
TGCAGCGGCGGACAGGGGAGGGGCGCTGAAGCTTTCTTT,CSGGQGRGAEAFF,TRBJ1-1,TRBD1,TRBV29-1,-
TGTGCCAGCAGCGCAGACAGGGGGAATTTCTACAATGAGCAGTTCTTC,CASSADRGNFYNEQFF,TRBJ2-1,TRBD1,TRBV14,-
TGTCCTGATGGGGCAACTGGAAACACCATATATTTT,CPDGATGNTIYF,TRBJ1-3,-,TRBV27,few
TGTGCCAGCAGCTCCGATCCTACGGGGACCCAGTACTTC,CASSSDPTGTQYF,TRBJ2-5,-,TRBV7-2,-
TGTGCCAGCCACAGGGGTGGAAACACTGAAGCTTTCTTT,CASHRGGNTEAFF,TRBJ1-1,TRBD1,TRBV27,-
TGTGCCTGGACCAGGGGCGGGGGCGCGGATACGCAGTATTTT,CAWTRGGGADTQYF,TRBJ2-3,-,TRBV30,-
TGTGCCAGCAACCGGGACAGTACCTACGAGCAGTACTTC,CASNRDSTYEQYF,TRBJ2-7,TRBD1,TRBV28,-
TGTGCCAGCTCACCCCCTCCGGGTGGAAGGTATGGTGAGCAGTTCTTC,CASSPPPGGRYGEQFF,TRBJ2-1,-,TRBV18,-
TGTGCCAGCAGCTTAGCCGTGGACAGGGCTTCACCCCTCCACTTT,CASSLAVDRASPLHF,TRBJ1-6,TRBD1,TRBV7-8,-
TGTGCCAGTAGTATGGGAGGGTTGAACACTGAAGCTTTCTTT,CASSMGGLNTEAFF,TRBJ1-1,-,TRBV19,once
TGTGCCAGCAGCTTAGGATCCAGGTCCTACGAGCAGTACTTC,CASSLGSRSYEQYF,TRBJ2-7,-,TRBV7-2,once
TGTGCCACCAGGGGTTTCTCCGGGAGAGCCTACGAGCAGTACTTC,CATRGFSGRAYEQYF,TRBJ2-7,-,TRBV10-3,-
TGTGCCAGCAAGGGAGAGTGGAACACTGAAGCTTTCTTT,CASKGEWNTEAFF,TRBJ1-1,-,TRBV2,-
TGTGCCAGCAGTTCGAGACAGGGGGCGGTCGGCACAGATACGCAGTATTTT,CASSSRQGAVGTDTQYF,TRBJ2-3,TRBD1,TRBV27,-
TGTGCCAGCACTCTAAGAGGGGAGCAGTACTTC,CASTLRGEQYF,TRBJ2-7,-,TRBV28,-
TGTGCCAGTAGTATAAAGGAGGGGGCGCAGGGAGGTGAGCAGTTCTTC,CASSIKEGAQGGEQFF,TRBJ2-1,-,TRBV19,few
TGTGCCAGCCGGCGGGGGGGATACACCGGGGAGCTGTTTTTT,CASRRGGYTGELFF,TRBJ2-2,TRBD2,TRBV7-3,-
TGTGCCAGCAGCTGGGGGGGGTTTCAATCAGATACGCAGTATTTT,CASSWGGFQSDTQYF,TRBJ2-3,TRBD2,TRBV5-6,-
TGCGCCAGCAGACCCCTTGGGGGACTAAACACCGGGGAGCTGTTTTTT,CASRPLGGLNTGELFF,TRBJ2-2,TRBD2,TRBV5-1,once
TGTGCCAGCAGCTCGTACCAAGAGACCCAGTACTTC,CASSSYQETQYF,TRBJ2-5,-,TRBV5-4,few
TGTGCCAGCAGCTTAGTAGAGCTAAATGAGCAGTTCTTC,CASSLVELNEQFF,TRBJ2-1,-,TRBV7-9,-